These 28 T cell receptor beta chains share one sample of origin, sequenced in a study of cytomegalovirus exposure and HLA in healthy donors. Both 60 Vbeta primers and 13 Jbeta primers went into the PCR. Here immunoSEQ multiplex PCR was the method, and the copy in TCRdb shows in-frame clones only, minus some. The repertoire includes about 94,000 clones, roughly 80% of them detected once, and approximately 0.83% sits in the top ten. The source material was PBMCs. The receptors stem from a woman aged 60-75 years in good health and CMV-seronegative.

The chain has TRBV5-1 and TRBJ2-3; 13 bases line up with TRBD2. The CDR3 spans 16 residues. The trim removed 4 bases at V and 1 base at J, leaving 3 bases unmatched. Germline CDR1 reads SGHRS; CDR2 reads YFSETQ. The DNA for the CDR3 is TGCGCCAGCAGCCCCGGACTAGCGGGGGGCACAGATACGCAGTATTTT. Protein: CASSPGLAGGTDTQYF.

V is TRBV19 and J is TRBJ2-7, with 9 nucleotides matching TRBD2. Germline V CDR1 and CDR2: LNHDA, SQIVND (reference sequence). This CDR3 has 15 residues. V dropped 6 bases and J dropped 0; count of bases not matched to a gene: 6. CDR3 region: CASREIAGDSYEQYF. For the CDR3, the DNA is TGTGCCAGTAGAGAAATAGCGGGGGACTCCTACGAGCAGTACTTC.

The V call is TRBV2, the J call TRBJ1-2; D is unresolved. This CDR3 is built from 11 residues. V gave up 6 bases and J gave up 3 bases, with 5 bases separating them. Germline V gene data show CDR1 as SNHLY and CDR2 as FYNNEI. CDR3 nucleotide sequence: TGTGCCAGCAGCCGGGACTATGGCTACACCTTC. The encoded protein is CASSRDYGYTF.

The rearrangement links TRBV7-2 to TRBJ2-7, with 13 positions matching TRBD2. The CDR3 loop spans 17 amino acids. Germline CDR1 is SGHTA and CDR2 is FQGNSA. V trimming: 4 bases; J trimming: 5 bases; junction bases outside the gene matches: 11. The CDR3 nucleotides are TGTGCCAGCAGCTCATGGACTAGCGGGAGAATAATCAACGAGCAGTACTTC. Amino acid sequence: CASSSWTSGRIINEQYF. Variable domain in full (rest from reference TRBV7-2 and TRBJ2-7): GAGVSQSPSNKVTEKGKDVELRCDPISGHTALYWYRQSLGQGLEFLIYFQGNSAPDKSGLPSDRFSAERTGGSVSTLTIQRTQQEDSAVYLCASSSWTSGRIINEQYFGPGTRLTVT.

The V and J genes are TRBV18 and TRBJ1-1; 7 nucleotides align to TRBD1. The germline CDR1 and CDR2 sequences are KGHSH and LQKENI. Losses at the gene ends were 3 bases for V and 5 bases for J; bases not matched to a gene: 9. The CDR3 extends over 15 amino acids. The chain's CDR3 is CASSPTYDRETEAFF. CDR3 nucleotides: TGTGCCAGCTCACCGACCTACGACAGGGAGACTGAAGCTTTCTTT. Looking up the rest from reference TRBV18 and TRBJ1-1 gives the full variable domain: NAGVMQNPRHLVRRRGQEARLRCSPMKGHSHVYWYRQLPEEGLKFMVYLQKENIIDESGMPKERFSAEFPKEGPSILRIQQVVRGDSAAYFCASSPTYDRETEAFFGQGTRLTVV.

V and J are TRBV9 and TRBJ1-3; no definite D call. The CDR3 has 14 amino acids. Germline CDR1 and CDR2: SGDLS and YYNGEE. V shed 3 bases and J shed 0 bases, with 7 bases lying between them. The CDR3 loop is CASSAGGSGNTIYF. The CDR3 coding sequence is TGTGCCAGCAGCGCAGGAGGCTCTGGAAACACCATATATTTT.

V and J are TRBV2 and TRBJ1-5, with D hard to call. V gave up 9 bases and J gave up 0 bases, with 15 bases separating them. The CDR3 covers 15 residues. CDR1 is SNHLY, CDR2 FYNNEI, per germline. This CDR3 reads CASSSHDNSNQPQHF. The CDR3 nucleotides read TGTGCCAGTAGTAGCCATGATAATAGCAATCAGCCCCAGCATTTT.

The CDR3 bases are TGTGCCAGCAGACCCTTGGGACTTCAAAGAGGTGAAGCTTTCTTT. Translation: CASRPLGLQRGEAFF. J is TRBJ1-1 and V is TRBV27, with a weak D call TRBD1 (5 bases). Trimming cost V 6 bases and J 7 bases, with 21 bases left between them. The germline V gene encodes CDR1 MNHEY and CDR2 SMNVEV (reference sequence). The CDR3 covers 15 residues.

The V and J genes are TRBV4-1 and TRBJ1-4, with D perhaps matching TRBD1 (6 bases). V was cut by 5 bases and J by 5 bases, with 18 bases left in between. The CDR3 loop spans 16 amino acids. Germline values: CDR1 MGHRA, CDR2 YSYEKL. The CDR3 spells CASSGAPGQVNEKLFF. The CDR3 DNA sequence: TGCGCCAGCAGCGGAGCTCCGGGACAAGTAAATGAAAAACTGTTTTTT.

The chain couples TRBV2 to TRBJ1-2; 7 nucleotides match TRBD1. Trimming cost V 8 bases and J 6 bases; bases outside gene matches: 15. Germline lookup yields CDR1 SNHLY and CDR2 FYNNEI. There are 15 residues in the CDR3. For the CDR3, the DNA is TGTGCCAGCGGTCTGGGACAGACTTCACCTGATGGCTACACCTTC. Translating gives CASGLGQTSPDGYTF. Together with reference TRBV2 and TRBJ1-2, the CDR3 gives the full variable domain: EPEVTQTPSHQVTQMGQEVILRCVPISNHLYFYWYRQILGQKVEFLVSFYNNEISEKSEIFDDQFSVERPDGSNFTLKIRSTKLEDSAMYFCASGLGQTSPDGYTFGSGTRLTVV.

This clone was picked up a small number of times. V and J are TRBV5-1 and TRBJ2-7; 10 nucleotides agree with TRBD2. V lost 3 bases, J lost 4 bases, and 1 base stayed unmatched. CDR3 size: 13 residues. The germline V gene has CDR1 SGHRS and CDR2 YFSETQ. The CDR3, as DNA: TGCGCCAGCAGCTCGACTAGCGGGTACGAGCAGTACTTC. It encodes CASSSTSGYEQYF.

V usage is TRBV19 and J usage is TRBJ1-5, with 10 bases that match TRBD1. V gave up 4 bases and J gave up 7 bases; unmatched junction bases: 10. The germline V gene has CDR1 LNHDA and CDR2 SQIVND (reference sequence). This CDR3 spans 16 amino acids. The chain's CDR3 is CASSTPRGQGNQPQHF. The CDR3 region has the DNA TGTGCCAGTAGTACCCCCCGGGGACAGGGGAACCAGCCCCAGCATTTT.

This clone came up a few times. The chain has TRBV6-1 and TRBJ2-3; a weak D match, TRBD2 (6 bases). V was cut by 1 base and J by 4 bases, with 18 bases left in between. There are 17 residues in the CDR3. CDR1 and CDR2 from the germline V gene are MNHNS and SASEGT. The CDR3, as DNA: TGTGCCAGCAGTGAAGATCGTGGGGCGCGGGGTGCAGATACGCAGTATTTT. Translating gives CASSEDRGARGADTQYF.

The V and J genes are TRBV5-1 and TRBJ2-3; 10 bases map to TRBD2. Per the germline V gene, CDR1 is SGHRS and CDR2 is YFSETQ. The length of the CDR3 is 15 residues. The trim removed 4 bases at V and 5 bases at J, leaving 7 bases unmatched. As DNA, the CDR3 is TGCGCCAGCAGCCCTCTAGGGACTAGCGTAGATACGCAGTATTTT. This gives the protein CASSPLGTSVDTQYF.

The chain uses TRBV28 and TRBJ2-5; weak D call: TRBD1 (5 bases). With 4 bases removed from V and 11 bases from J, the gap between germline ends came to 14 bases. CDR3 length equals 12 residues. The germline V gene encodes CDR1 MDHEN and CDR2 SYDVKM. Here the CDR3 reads CASSSQGAEQYF. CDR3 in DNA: TGTGCCAGCAGTTCCCAAGGGGCGGAGCAGTACTTC.

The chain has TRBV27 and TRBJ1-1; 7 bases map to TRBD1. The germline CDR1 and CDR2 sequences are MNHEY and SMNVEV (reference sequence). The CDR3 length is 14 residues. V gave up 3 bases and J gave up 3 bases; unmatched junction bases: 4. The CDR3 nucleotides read TGTGCCAGCAGTTTTGTCAGGGGGTACACTGAAGCTTTCTTT. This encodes CASSFVRGYTEAFF.

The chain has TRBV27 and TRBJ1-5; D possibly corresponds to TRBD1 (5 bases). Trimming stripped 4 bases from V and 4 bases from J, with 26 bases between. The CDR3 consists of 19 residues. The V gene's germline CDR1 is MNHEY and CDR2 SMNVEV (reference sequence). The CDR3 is CASSSLSGTSSGVNQPQHF. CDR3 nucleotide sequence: TGTGCCAGCAGTTCCCTAAGCGGGACCTCTTCGGGGGTGAATCAGCCCCAGCATTTT.

The chain's CDR3 is CASRGQGNEKLFF. The CDR3 region has the DNA TGTGCCAGTAGGGGACAGGGGAATGAAAAACTGTTTTTT. This chain connects TRBV19 to TRBJ1-4; TRBD1 matches 10 bases. There are 13 residues in the CDR3. Germline V gene sequence: CDR1 LNHDA, CDR2 SQIVND (reference sequence). V dropped 6 bases and J dropped 5; count of bases not matched to a gene: 0.

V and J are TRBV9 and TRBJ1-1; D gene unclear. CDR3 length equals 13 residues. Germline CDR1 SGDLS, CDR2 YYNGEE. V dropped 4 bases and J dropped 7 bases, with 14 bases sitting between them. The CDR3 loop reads CASSFRTSDEAFF. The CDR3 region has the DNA TGTGCCAGCAGCTTCCGCACATCCGATGAAGCTTTCTTT.

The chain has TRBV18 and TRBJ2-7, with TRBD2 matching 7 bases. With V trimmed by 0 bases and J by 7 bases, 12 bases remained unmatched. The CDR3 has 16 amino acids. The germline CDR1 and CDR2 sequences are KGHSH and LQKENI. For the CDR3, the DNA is TGTGCCAGCTCACCACCGGTCCTAGCGGCAGTAGGAGAGCAGTACTTC. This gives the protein CASSPPVLAAVGEQYF.

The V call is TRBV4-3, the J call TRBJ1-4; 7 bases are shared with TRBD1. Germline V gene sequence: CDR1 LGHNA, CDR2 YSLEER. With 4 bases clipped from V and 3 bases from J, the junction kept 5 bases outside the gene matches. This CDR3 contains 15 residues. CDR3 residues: CASSLHGTANEKLFF. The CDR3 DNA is TGCGCCAGCAGCCTCCACGGGACAGCTAATGAAAAACTGTTTTTT.

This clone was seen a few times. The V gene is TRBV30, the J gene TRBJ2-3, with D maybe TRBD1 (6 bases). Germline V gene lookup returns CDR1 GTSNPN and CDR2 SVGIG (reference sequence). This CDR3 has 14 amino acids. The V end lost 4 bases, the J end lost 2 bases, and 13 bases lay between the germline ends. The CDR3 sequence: CAWKKGENTDTQYF. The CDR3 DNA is TGTGCCTGGAAAAAGGGGGAGAACACAGATACGCAGTATTTT.

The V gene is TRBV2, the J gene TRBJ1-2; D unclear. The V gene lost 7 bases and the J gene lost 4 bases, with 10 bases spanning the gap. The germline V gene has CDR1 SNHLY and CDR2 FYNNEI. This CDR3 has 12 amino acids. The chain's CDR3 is CASTSEFYGYTF. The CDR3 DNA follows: TGTGCCAGCACCTCAGAATTCTATGGCTACACCTTC.

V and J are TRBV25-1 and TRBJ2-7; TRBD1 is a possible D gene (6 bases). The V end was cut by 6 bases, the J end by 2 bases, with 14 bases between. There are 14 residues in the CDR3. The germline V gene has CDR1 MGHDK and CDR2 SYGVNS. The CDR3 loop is CASRGATAAYEQYF. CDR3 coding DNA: TGTGCCAGCAGGGGGGCGACAGCGGCCTACGAGCAGTACTTC.

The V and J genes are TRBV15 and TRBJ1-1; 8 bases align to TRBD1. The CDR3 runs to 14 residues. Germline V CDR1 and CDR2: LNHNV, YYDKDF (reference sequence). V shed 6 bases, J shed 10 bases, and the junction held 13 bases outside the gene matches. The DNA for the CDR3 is TGTGCCACCAGTCTAGACAGGGGAGGGTGGAGAGCTTTCTTT. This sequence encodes CATSLDRGGWRAFF.

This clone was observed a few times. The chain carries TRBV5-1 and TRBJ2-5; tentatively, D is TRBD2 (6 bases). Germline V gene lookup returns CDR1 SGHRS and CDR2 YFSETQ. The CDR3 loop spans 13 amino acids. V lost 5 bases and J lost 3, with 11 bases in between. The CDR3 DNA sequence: TGCGCCAGCAGTTATAGCGGAGAAGAGACCCAGTACTTC. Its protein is CASSYSGEETQYF.

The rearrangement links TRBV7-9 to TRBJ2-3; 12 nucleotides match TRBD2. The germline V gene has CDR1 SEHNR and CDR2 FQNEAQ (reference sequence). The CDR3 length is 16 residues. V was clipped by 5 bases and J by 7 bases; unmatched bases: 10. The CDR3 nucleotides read TGTGCCAGCAGCCCTCAGCTAGCGGGGGGGCCGTATACGCAGTATTTT. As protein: CASSPQLAGGPYTQYF. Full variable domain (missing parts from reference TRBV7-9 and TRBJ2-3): DTGVSQNPRHKITKRGQNVTFRCDPISEHNRLYWYRQTLGQGPEFLTYFQNEAQLEKSRLLSDRFSAERPKGSFSTLEIQRTEQGDSAMYLCASSPQLAGGPYTQYFGPGTRLTVL.

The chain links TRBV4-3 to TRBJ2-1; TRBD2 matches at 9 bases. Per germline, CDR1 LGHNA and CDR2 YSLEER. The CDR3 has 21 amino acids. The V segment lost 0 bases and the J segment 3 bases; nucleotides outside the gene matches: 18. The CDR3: CASSQEGGGRAVPLSYNEQFF. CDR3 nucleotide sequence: TGCGCCAGCAGCCAAGAGGGAGGCGGGAGGGCCGTTCCCCTAAGCTACAATGAGCAGTTCTTC.